This T cell receptor beta chain appears in the sequencing data of a study of T cell responses to AZD1222 COVID-19 vaccine. Comment on this clone: Its antigen remains unidentified.

The method was immunoSEQ multiplex PCR; TCRdb's version includes in-frame clones alone and lacks a portion of them. Of more than 140,000 clones listed, 88% are singletons. V was cut by 5 bases and J by 9 bases, with 20 bases left in between. There are 15 residues in the CDR3. Looked up from germline, CDR1 is SGHTA and CDR2 is FQGNSA. General observations from the study: Baseline serology detected seropositivity in only five to seven AZD1222 recipients.

This receptor was taken from an adult in good health. The starting material was peripheral blood, obtained on day 0 of AZD1222 vaccination. This chain connects TRBV7-2 to TRBJ2-1; D is possibly TRBD2 (6 bases). This chain's CDR3 is CASSQGGRERGEQFF. The CDR3 DNA is TGTGCCAGCAGCCAAGGTGGACGGGAGAGGGGTGAGCAGTTCTTC.